This T cell receptor beta chain was recorded in a study of cytotoxic CD8 clonotypes in ibrutinib-treated CLL. General study results and limits: In comparison with age-matched healthy donors, baseline clonality was higher and tracked circulating CD8+ T-cell counts. Sustained-remission patients were sampled at one set of times and progressing patients at different ones.

As for this clone: Its antigen remains unidentified.

The targeted sequencing depth was 1 in 200,000 to 1 in 1 million T cells. Assay used: immunoSEQ multiplex PCR; TCRdb lists only in-frame clones, some missing. The repertoire includes around 20,000 clones, roughly 80% of them detected once, and 5% to 7% sits in the top ten. After removal of 4 bases from V and 7 bases from J, the junction contained 9 bases not matched to a gene. The CDR3 sequence is 15 residues long. Germline V lookup: CDR1 WSHSY, CDR2 SAAADI. The source was PBMCs, collected before ibrutinib treatment. This chain uses TRBV10-2 with TRBJ2-2, with TRBD2 matching over 7 bases. This sequence originates from a human donor with chronic lymphocytic leukemia. The DNA of the CDR3 is TGCGCCAGCAGTGCATCCGCGGGGGTAGTCGGGGAGCTGTTTTTT. This codes for CASSASAGVVGELFF.